Presented here are 18 T cell receptor beta chains from one specimen sequenced in a study of PD-1 blockade in classical Hodgkin lymphoma. The table came from immunoSEQ multiplex PCR; TCRdb's copy has only in-frame clones and leaves some out. This table has 120,000 to 150,000 clones, 78% appearing once. All patients relapsed after autologous stem cell transplantation, and brentuximab vedotin exposure varied. Specimen: peripheral blood mononuclear cells (PBMCs), collected before the second cycle of nivolumab. Receptors originate from a human donor with classical Hodgkin lymphoma.

The V gene is TRBV7-9, the J gene TRBJ1-1; D is perhaps TRBD1 (5 bases). Trimming pared 5 bases from V and 4 bases from J, leaving 11 bases between. CDR3 length: 13 amino acids. Germline V gives CDR1 SEHNR, CDR2 FQNEAQ (reference sequence). The CDR3, as DNA: TGTGCCAGCAGCACGCAGGGATCCACTGAAGCTTTCTTT. Translation: CASSTQGSTEAFF.

The V and J genes are TRBV4-3 and TRBJ2-5; 7 nucleotides align to TRBD1. CDR3 length: 16 residues. J lost 4 bases, V lost 1 base, and 9 bases had no gene match. The germline V gene encodes CDR1 LGHNA and CDR2 YSLEER. CDR3: CASSQGQGWGRETQYF. The CDR3, as DNA: TGCGCCAGCAGCCAAGGACAGGGCTGGGGAAGAGAGACCCAGTACTTC.

The gene calls are TRBV7-2 and TRBJ1-1; no definite D call. The CDR3 totals 13 residues. In germline, CDR1 is SGHTA, CDR2 FQGNSA. Trimming took 5 bases from V and 8 from J, leaving 15 bases between them. CDR3 loop: CASSLHPGSEAFF. DNA of the CDR3: TGTGCCAGCAGCCTCCACCCGGGGTCCGAAGCTTTCTTT.

The gene calls are TRBV21-1 and TRBJ2-7; the tabulated D call, TRBD2, remains unverified against the DNA. TRBV21-1 is recorded as a pseudogene. The CDR3 is 15 residues long. In DNA form, the CDR3 reads TGTGCCAGCGACCGATGGACTAGCGGGAAGAACGAGCAGTACTTC. Translation: CASDRWTSGKNEQYF.

This chain uses TRBV10-3 with TRBJ1-1; 7 nucleotides agree with TRBD1. Germline V lookup: CDR1 ENHRY, CDR2 SYGVKD. The length of the CDR3 is 11 residues. Trimming took 6 bases from V and 6 from J; bases not matched to a gene: 1. CDR3 nucleotide sequence: TGTGCCATCAGCAGGGGGGCTGAAGCTTTCTTT. Its protein product is CAISRGAEAFF.

This chain connects TRBV28 to TRBJ2-5, with D possibly matching TRBD1 (7 bases). The CDR3 runs to 13 residues. Trimming left V 11 bases short and J 1 base short, with 14 bases between. From germline, CDR1 is MDHEN and CDR2 SYDVKM. The CDR3 DNA reads TGTGCCGGGGGGACAGCCACCCAAGAGACCCAGTACTTC. Translating it yields CAGGTATQETQYF.

The chain uses TRBV14 and TRBJ2-3, with unresolved D. CDR3 length: 14 residues. Trimming took off 1 base at V and 3 bases at J, with 8 bases between the two ends. The germline CDR1 and CDR2 sequences are SGHDN and FVKESK. As DNA, the CDR3 is TGTGCCAGCAGCCAAGCATTAAGGACAGATACGCAGTATTTT. Its translation: CASSQALRTDTQYF.

The V gene is TRBV5-6, the J gene TRBJ1-2, with D possibly TRBD1 on 5 matching bases. V lost 3 bases and J 2 bases, leaving 5 bases between the germline ends. CDR3 size: 12 residues. Germline V gives CDR1 SGHDT, CDR2 YYEEEE. This CDR3 is CASSSGNYGYTF. The CDR3 DNA follows: TGTGCCAGCAGCTCAGGGAACTATGGCTACACCTTC. The full variable domain, rest sourced from reference TRBV5-6 and TRBJ1-2, is DAGVTQSPTHLIKTRGQQVTLRCSPKSGHDTVSWYQQALGQGPQFIFQYYEEEERQRGNFPDRFSGHQFPNYSSELNVNALLLGDSALYLCASSSGNYGYTFGSGTRLTVV.

This sequence joins TRBV7-9 and TRBJ2-7; the D is unclear. The germline V gene encodes CDR1 SEHNR and CDR2 FQNEAQ (reference sequence). CDR3 length: 13 amino acids. With 3 bases removed from V and 4 bases from J, the gap between germline ends came to 10 bases. In nucleotides, the CDR3 is TGTGCCAGCAGCTTCTTTCATCGGTACGAGCAGTACTTC. It yields the protein CASSFFHRYEQYF.

This clone was recorded only once. The rearrangement uses TRBV7-3 and TRBJ2-5; TRBD1 is a possible D gene (5 bases). The ends were cut back, 2 bases at V and 5 bases at J, with 9 bases in the middle. This CDR3 spans 13 amino acids. CDR1 and CDR2 from the germline V gene are SGHTA and FQGTGA. The CDR3 sequence is CASSLAGMETQYF. The DNA for the CDR3 is TGTGCCAGCAGCTTAGCAGGGATGGAGACCCAGTACTTC.

V gene TRBV30 combines with J gene TRBJ2-7, with D maybe TRBD2 (5 bases). Germline lookup yields CDR1 GTSNPN and CDR2 SVGIG (reference sequence). The length of the CDR3 is 14 residues. The V end lost 0 bases, the J end lost 3 bases, and 12 bases lay between the germline ends. CDR3 in DNA: TGTGCCTGGAGTGTACTAGGCAAATACTACGAGCAGTACTTC. It translates to CAWSVLGKYYEQYF.

The V and J genes are TRBV6-6 and TRBJ1-3; D not resolved. V lost 6 bases, J lost 4 bases, and 7 bases lay in between. The CDR3 sequence is 12 residues long. In germline, CDR1 is MNHNY, CDR2 SVGAGI (reference sequence). The CDR3 protein is CASSPLGNTIYF. The DNA for the CDR3 is TGTGCCAGCAGCCCCCTCGGAAACACCATATATTTT.

This clone has just a few counts. The chain couples TRBV28 to TRBJ2-7; TRBD2 agrees at 7 bases. V lost 4 bases to trimming and J lost 3 bases; unmatched junction nucleotides: 6. Germline assignment: CDR1 MDHEN and CDR2 SYDVKM. The CDR3 runs 14 residues. The CDR3 coding sequence is TGTGCCAGCAGTTGGGGGAGGGCCGTCTACGAGCAGTACTTC. Its translation is CASSWGRAVYEQYF.

A single count supports this clone. The gene calls are TRBV5-3 and TRBJ2-4; D not certain. TRBV5-3 is identified as an open reading frame with a role that is uncertain. Trimming cost V 4 bases and J 0 bases, with 8 bases left between them. The CDR3 spans 14 residues. CDR3 DNA sequence: TGTGCCAGAAGCCCCCCAAAAGCCAAAAACATTCAGTACTTC. Translated: CARSPPKAKNIQYF.

The chain links TRBV18 to TRBJ2-3; weak D call: TRBD2 (6 bases). Germline CDR1 and CDR2: KGHSH and LQKENI. V lost 2 bases and J 1 base, leaving 7 bases between the germline ends. CDR3 length: 14 residues. CDR3 in amino acids: CASSPGGGTDTQYF. The CDR3 DNA is TGTGCCAGCTCACCAGGAGGGGGCACAGATACGCAGTATTTT.

J is TRBJ1-2 and V is TRBV5-4; D ambiguous. The germline gives CDR1 SGHNT, CDR2 YYREEE (reference sequence). This CDR3 comprises 14 residues. Trimming cost V 0 bases and J 8 bases, with 14 bases left between them. The CDR3 sequence is CASSLGHGQDGYTF. The CDR3 DNA follows: TGTGCCAGCAGCTTGGGGCACGGGCAGGACGGCTACACCTTC.

The chain uses TRBV5-4 and TRBJ2-3; a possible D gene is TRBD2 (5 bases). Trimming shortened V by 1 base and J by 2 bases, and 11 bases separated the two germline ends. This CDR3 has 15 amino acids. Germline V CDR1 and CDR2: SGHNT, YYREEE (reference sequence). CDR3 in DNA: TGTGCCAGCAGCTTGTCGAGCGGCCCCACAGATACGCAGTATTTT. Translation gives CASSLSSGPTDTQYF.

The rearrangement links TRBV10-3 to TRBJ2-2, with 9 bases identical to TRBD2. This CDR3 region has 18 residues. Germline V gene data show CDR1 as ENHRY and CDR2 as SYGVKD. With 0 bases clipped from V and 0 bases from J, the junction kept 5 bases outside the gene matches. The CDR3 region is CAISESRTSASNTGELFF. The CDR3 coding sequence is TGTGCCATCAGTGAGTCGCGGACTAGCGCGTCGAACACCGGGGAGCTGTTTTTT.